Included here is one T cell receptor beta chain sequence, with context. Antigen: not known. These data originate in a study of shared clonotypes between healthy human individuals. Study-wide findings and caveats: Sample collection involved blood only; tissue repertoires are likely different.

This CDR3 is built from 14 residues. V lost 11 bases, J lost 4 bases, and 12 bases stayed unmatched. Germline V gene data show CDR1 as SNHLY and CDR2 as FYNNEI. The assay was immunoSEQ multiplex PCR, and TCRdb's table has in-frame clones only and misses some. The top ten clones hold around 1.4% of a sample with some 1 million clones, approximately 70% of them seen once. Sequencing was performed on memory CD4+ T cells sorted from blood. Stated subset: CD45RA-negative fraction. The receptor was isolated from a man aged 18 to 30 in good health. The chain combines TRBV2 with TRBJ2-3, with 7 bases identical to TRBD1. The CDR3 sequence: CASHRDSTSDTQYF. The DNA of the CDR3 is TGTGCCTCCCACCGGGACAGCACCTCAGATACGCAGTATTTT.